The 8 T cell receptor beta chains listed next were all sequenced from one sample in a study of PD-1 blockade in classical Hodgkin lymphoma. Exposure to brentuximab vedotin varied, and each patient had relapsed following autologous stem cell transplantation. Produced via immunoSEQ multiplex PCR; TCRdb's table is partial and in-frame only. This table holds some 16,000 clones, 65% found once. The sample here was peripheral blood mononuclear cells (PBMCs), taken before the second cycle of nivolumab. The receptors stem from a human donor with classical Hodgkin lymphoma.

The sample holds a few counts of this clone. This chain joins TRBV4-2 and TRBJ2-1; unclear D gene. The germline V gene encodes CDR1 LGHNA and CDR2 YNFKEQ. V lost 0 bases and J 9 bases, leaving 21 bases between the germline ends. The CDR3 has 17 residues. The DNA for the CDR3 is TGTGCCAGCAGCCAAGATGCCGCAGGCCTAGGGAACTTTGAGCAGTTCTTC. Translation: CASSQDAAGLGNFEQFF.

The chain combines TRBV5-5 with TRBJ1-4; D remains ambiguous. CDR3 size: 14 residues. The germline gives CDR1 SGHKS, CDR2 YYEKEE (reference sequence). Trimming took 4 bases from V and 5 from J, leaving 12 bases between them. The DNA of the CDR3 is TGTGCCAGCAGCCTCAGTCCTAGGAATGAAAAACTGTTTTTT. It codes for CASSLSPRNEKLFF.

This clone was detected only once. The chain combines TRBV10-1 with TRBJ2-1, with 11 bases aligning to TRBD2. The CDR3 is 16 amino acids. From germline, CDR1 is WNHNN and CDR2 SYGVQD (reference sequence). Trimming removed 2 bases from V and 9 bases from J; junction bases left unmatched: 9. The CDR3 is CASSEGLAGGRLEQFF. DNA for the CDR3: TGCGCCAGCAGTGAGGGGCTAGCGGGAGGTCGTCTTGAGCAGTTCTTC.

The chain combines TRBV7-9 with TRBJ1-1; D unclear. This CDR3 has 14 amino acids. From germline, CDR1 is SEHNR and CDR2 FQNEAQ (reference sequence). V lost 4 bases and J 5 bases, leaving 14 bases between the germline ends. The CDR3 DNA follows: TGTGCCAGCAGCTCAACCTATCTGGAAACTGAAGCTTTCTTT. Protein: CASSSTYLETEAFF.

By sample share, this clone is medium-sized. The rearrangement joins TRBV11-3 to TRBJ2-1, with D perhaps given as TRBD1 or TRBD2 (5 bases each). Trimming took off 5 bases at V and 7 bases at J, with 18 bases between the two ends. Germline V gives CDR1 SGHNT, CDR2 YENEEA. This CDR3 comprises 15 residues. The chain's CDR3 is CASSPVRGARNEQFF. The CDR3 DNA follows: TGTGCCAGCAGCCCCGTGAGGGGCGCGAGGAATGAGCAGTTCTTC.

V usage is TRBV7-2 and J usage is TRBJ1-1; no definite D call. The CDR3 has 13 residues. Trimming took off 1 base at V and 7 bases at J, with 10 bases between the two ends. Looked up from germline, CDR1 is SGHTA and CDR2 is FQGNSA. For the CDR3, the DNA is TGTGCCAGCAGCTTAGTTCGGGGAAATGAAGCTTTCTTT. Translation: CASSLVRGNEAFF.

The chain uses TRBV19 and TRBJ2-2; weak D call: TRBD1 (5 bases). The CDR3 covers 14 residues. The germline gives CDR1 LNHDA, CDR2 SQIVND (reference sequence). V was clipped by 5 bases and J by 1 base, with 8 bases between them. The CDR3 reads CASSSTGNTGELFF. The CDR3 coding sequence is TGTGCCAGTAGTTCAACAGGGAACACCGGGGAGCTGTTTTTT.

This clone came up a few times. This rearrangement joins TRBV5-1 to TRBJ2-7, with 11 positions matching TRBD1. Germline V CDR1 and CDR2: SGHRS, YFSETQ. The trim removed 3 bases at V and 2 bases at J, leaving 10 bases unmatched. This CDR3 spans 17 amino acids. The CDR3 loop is CASSSDSPGQGAYEQYF. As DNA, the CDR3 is TGCGCCAGCAGCTCGGACTCCCCGGGACAGGGGGCCTACGAGCAGTACTTC.